This passage covers 8 T cell receptor beta chains from one sample sequenced in a study of T cells in Graves' hyperthyroidism and ophthalmopathy. RNA transcripts were the template for amplifying TCR beta CDR3 regions. Researchers ran a first-round RT-PCR on the TCR CDR3 using the HTBI primer set. Each CDR3 protein gets one entry after TCRdb re-called the multiplex PCR reads with MiXCR. The table shows around 350,000 distinct CDR3 sequences, with 13% to 15% occurring only once. Material for sequencing was blood. These receptors all come from a woman under 40 with Graves' ophthalmopathy.

This clonotype was detected many times. The chain links TRBV10-3 to TRBJ2-3, with TRBD1 matching over 7 bases. The germline gives CDR1 ENHRY, CDR2 SYGVKD. The CDR3 contains 18 residues. Unmatched junction bases numbered 15, after V lost 3 bases and J lost 3 bases. CDR3 in amino acids: CAISEALFLTGETDTQYF. The CDR3 DNA is TGTGCCATCAGTGAAGCCCTTTTTTTAACAGGGGAGACAGATACGCAGTATTTT.

This clonotype was detected ten times or more. This chain links TRBV3-1 with TRBJ1-2; 8 bases are shared with TRBD1. Germline V gene sequence: CDR1 LGHDT, CDR2 YNNKEL (reference sequence). Trimming cost V 7 bases and J 8 bases; bases outside gene matches: 12. The CDR3 sequence is 14 residues long. CDR3 loop: CASNHGQGVRGYTF. The CDR3 coding sequence is TGTGCCAGCAACCATGGACAGGGAGTTAGGGGCTACACCTTC.

This clonotype was seen once. The J gene is TRBJ1-4, the V gene TRBV9; D might be TRBD1 (5 bases). The CDR3 is 14 amino acids. Germline V gene lookup returns CDR1 SGDLS and CDR2 YYNGEE. V lost 4 bases, J lost 3 bases, and 10 bases lay in between. DNA of the CDR3: TGTGCCAGCAGCTTACGACAGTCTAATGAAAAACTGTTTTTT. Its translation is CASSLRQSNEKLFF.

This clonotype appeared many times. The genes are TRBV3-1 and TRBJ2-7; 9 bases align to TRBD2. V shed 3 bases and J 4 bases; nucleotides not matched to a gene: 4. The CDR3 sequence is 14 residues long. Germline CDR1 is LGHDT and CDR2 is YNNKEL (reference sequence). This CDR3 is CASSQGLAQYEQYF. The CDR3 region has the DNA TGTGCCAGCAGCCAGGGACTAGCCCAATACGAGCAGTACTTC.

This clonotype showed up many times. V and J are TRBV20-1 and TRBJ1-1; D is unclear. CDR1 is DFQATT, CDR2 SNEGSKA, per germline (reference sequence). The CDR3 runs to 12 residues. The V end was cut by 7 bases, the J end by 0 bases, with 9 bases between. The CDR3 here is CSVWTVNTEAFF. CDR3 nucleotide sequence: TGCAGTGTTTGGACTGTGAACACTGAAGCTTTCTTT.

This clonotype has at least ten counts. The chain carries TRBV28 and TRBJ2-5; 7 bases fit TRBD1. The ends lost 5 bases at V and 2 bases at J; junction bases unmatched: 11. CDR3 length: 16 amino acids. Per the germline V gene, CDR1 is MDHEN and CDR2 is SYDVKM. This CDR3 reads CASSPTRQGRQETQYF. CDR3 bases: TGTGCCAGCAGTCCTACCCGACAGGGACGACAAGAGACCCAGTACTTC.

This clonotype was recorded a few times. The chain carries TRBV4-2 and TRBJ1-1; the D gene is possibly TRBD1 (5 bases). Germline CDR1 is LGHNA and CDR2 is YNFKEQ. Trimming removed 1 base from V and 0 bases from J, with 15 bases in between. The CDR3 sequence is 17 residues long. The CDR3 DNA sequence: TGTGCCAGCAGCCAAGTGCAGGGCCTTAACATGAACACTGAAGCTTTCTTT. Translation: CASSQVQGLNMNTEAFF.

This clonotype was picked up a small number of times. This chain connects TRBV29-1 to TRBJ1-4; D is unresolved. Trimming stripped 4 bases from V and 8 bases from J, with 14 bases between. The CDR3 runs to 13 residues. Per germline, CDR1 SQVTM and CDR2 ANQGSEA. The CDR3 here is CSVAASAAEKLFF. DNA of the CDR3: TGCAGCGTTGCAGCCTCCGCAGCAGAAAAACTGTTTTTT. The full variable domain, its missing parts supplied by reference TRBV29-1 and TRBJ1-4, is SAVISQKPSRDICQRGTSLTIQCQVDSQVTMMFWYRQQPGQSLTLIATANQGSEATYESGFVIDKFPISRPNLTFSTLTVSNMSPEDSSIYLCSVAASAAEKLFFGSGTQLSVL.